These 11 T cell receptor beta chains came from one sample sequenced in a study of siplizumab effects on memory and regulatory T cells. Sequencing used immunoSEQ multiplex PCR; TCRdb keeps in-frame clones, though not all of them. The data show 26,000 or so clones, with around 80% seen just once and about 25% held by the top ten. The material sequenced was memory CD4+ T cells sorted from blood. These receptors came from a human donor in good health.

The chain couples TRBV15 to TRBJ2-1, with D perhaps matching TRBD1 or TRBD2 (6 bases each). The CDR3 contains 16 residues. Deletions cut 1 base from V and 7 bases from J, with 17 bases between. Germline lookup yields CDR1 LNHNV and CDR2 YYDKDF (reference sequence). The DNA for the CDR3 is TGTGCCACCAGCAGAGTAGCCTTACAGGGACTTAATGAGCAGTTCTTC. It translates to CATSRVALQGLNEQFF. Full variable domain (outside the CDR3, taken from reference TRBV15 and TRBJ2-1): DAMVIQNPRYQVTQFGKPVTLSCSQTLNHNVMYWYQQKSSQAPKLLFHYYDKDFNNEADTPDNFQSRRPNTSFCFLDIRSPGLGDTAMYLCATSRVALQGLNEQFFGPGTRLTVL.

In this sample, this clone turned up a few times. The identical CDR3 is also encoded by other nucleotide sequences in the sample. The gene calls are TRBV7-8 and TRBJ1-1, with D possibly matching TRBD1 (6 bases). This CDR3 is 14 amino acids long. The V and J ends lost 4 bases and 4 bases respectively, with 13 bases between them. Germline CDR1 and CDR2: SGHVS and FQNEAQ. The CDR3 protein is CASSSQGSGTEAFF. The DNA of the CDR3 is TGTGCCAGCAGCTCACAGGGTTCGGGCACTGAAGCTTTCTTT.

The CDR3 region has the DNA TGTGCCAGCAGCATATCAGGACAGGGGGCGTTTGGCTACACCTTC. Translation gives CASSISGQGAFGYTF. The chain has TRBV7-2 and TRBJ1-2; 11 bases map to TRBD1. The trim removed 5 bases at V and 7 bases at J, leaving 9 bases unmatched. Looked up from germline, CDR1 is SGHTA and CDR2 is FQGNSA. There are 15 residues in the CDR3.

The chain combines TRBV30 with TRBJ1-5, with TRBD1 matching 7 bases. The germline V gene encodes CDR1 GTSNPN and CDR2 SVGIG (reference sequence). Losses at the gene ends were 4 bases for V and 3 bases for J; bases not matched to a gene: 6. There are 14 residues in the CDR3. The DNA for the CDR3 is TGTGCCTGGACCCTACAGGGGCTCAATCAGCCCCAGCATTTT. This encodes CAWTLQGLNQPQHF. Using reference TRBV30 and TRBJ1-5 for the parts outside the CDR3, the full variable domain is SQTIHQWPATLVQPVGSPLSLECTVEGTSNPNLYWYRQAAGRGLQLLFYSVGIGQISSEVPQNLSASRPQDRQFILSSKKLLLSDSGFYLCAWTLQGLNQPQHFGDGTRLSIL.

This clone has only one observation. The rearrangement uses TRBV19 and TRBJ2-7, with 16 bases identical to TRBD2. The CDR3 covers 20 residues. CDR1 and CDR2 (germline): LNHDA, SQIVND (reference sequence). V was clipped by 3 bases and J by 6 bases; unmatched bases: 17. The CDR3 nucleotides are TGTGCCAGTAGTATTATTCCCCCCGGGACTAGCGGGAGGGCCTTCCCCGAGCAGTACTTC. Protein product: CASSIIPPGTSGRAFPEQYF.

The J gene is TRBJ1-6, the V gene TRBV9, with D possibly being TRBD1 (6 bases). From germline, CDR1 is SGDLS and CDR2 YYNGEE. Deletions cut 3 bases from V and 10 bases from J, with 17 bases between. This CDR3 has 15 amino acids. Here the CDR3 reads CASSGETGLGSPLHF. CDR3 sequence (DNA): TGTGCCAGCAGCGGGGAGACAGGCTTGGGGTCACCCCTCCACTTT. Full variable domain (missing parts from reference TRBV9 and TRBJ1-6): DSGVTQTPKHLITATGQRVTLRCSPRSGDLSVYWYQQSLDQGLQFLIQYYNGEERAKGNILERFSAQQFPDLHSELNLSSLELGDSALYFCASSGETGLGSPLHFGNGTRLTVT.

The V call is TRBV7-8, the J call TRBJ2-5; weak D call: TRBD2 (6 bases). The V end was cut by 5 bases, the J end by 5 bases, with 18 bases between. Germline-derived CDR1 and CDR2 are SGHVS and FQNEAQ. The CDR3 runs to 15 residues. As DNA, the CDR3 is TGTGCCAGCAGCGCCGGGACTCAACGGAGGGAGACCCAGTACTTC. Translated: CASSAGTQRRETQYF.

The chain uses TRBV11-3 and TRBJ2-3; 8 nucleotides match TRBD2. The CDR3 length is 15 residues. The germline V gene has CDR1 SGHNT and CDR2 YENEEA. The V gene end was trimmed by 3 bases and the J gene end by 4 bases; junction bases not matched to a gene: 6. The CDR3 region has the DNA TGTGCCAGCAGCTTTCGAGCTAGCGGGTCAGATACGCAGTATTTT. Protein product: CASSFRASGSDTQYF.

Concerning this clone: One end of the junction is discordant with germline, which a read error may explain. CDR3 nucleotides: TGTGCTAGCAGCCTAGGCCGGGGAGAGCAGTTCTTC. This sequence encodes CASSLGRGEQFF. The chain employs TRBV7-7 and TRBJ2-1; tentatively, D is TRBD2 (5 bases). CDR1 is SSHAT, CDR2 FNYEAQ, per germline (reference sequence). CDR3 size: 12 residues. Using reference TRBV7-7 and TRBJ2-1 for the parts outside the CDR3, the full variable domain is GAGVSQSPRYKVTKRGQDVTLRCDPISSHATLYWYQQALGQGPEFLTYFNYEAQPDKSGLPSDRFSAERPEGSISTLTIQRTEQRDSAMYRCASSLGRGEQFFGPGTRLTVL.

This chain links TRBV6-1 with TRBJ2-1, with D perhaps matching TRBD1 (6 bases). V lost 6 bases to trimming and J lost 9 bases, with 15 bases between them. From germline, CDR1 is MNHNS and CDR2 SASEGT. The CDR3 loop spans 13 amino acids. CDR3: CASSAFGGGEQFF. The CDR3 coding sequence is TGTGCCAGCAGCGCCTTTGGGGGCGGTGAGCAGTTCTTC.

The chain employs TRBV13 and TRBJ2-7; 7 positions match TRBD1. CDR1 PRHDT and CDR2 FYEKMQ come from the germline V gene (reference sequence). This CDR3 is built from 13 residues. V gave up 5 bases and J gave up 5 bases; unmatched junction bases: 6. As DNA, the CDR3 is TGTGCCAGCAGCACGACAGGGTTCCACGAGCAGTACTTC. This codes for CASSTTGFHEQYF.